This record looks at one TCR beta chain sequence and its context. CDR1 SGHVS and CDR2 FQNEAQ come from the germline V gene. The V and J ends lost 7 bases and 2 bases respectively, with 14 bases between them. This CDR3 spans 15 amino acids. Original data processing: Estimates of nucleated cell counts were drawn from the amplification of reference gene primers. The method was immunoSEQ multiplex PCR; TCRdb's version includes in-frame clones alone and lacks a portion of them. V and J calls and clone size are copied from that table; D and trimming were computed from the DNA. This sample has about 110,000 clones, with about three quarters found just once. This sample stems from a study of blood T cell repertoires in COVID-19. Study at large: Both acute and convalescent COVID-19 samples were obtained from the United States, Italy and Spain. PBMCs, B-cell-depleted T cells, or T cells were the source of the cDNA or gDNA that made up the material.

Sample: peripheral blood. The sequence derives from a human donor with acute or convalescent COVID-19. The donor label of this sample is uncertain. The chain joins TRBV7-8 to TRBJ2-2, with D possibly matching TRBD1 (6 bases). The CDR3 coding sequence is TGTGCCAGCATCCACAGGGTTACCAACACCGGGGAGCTGTTTTTT. Its translation: CASIHRVTNTGELFF.